What follows are 29 T cell receptor beta chains derived from one specimen sequenced in a study of regulatory T cells in long-lasting Graves disease. Sequencing libraries for TCR beta were prepared with iRepertoire HTBI primers and Arm-PCR of CDR3 regions. Via MiXCR, TCRdb re-called the multiplex PCR reads, giving one row per CDR3 protein. The profile shows under 450,000 distinct CDR3 sequences, 16% of them singletons. Regarding time point: newly diagnosed GD, antithyroid drugs for less than 3 months. Isolated PBMC RNA provided the starting material for the TCR library. A further study also used this sample, focusing on T cells in Graves' hyperthyroidism and ophthalmopathy.

Material: peripheral blood mononuclear cells (PBMCs), obtained at new diagnosis, from a patient treated with antithyroid drugs. These receptors all come from a woman under 30 with Graves disease.

The gene calls are TRBV9 and TRBJ2-5, with 9 nucleotides matching TRBD2. V lost 4 bases, J lost 2 bases, and 6 bases stayed unmatched. Germline V gives CDR1 SGDLS, CDR2 YYNGEE. The CDR3 sequence is 15 residues long. The CDR3 region has the DNA TGTGCCAGCAGCCCTCAAGCGGGGGGACAAGAGACCCAGTACTTC. It specifies CASSPQAGGQETQYF.

This clonotype was seen a handful of times. Since the CDR3 does not end with the conserved phenylalanine or tryptophan, this likely comes from a read error. The DNA is omitted, as the CDR3 cannot be located on it reliably, and the CDR3 follows TCRdb's listing. V gene TRBV11-2 combines with J gene TRBJ2-7; TRBD2, the D gene given by the table, was not confirmed from the DNA. From its first to its last residue, the CDR3 has 10 amino acids. Germline-derived CDR1 and CDR2 are SGHAT and FQNNGV. The CDR3 is CASSLVGLAG.

The V and J genes are TRBV7-3 and TRBJ2-3, with TRBD2 matching over 7 bases. The CDR3 is 15 residues long. The germline V gene encodes CDR1 SGHTA and CDR2 FQGTGA. V lost 5 bases, J lost 2 bases, and 7 bases stayed unmatched. The CDR3 coding sequence is TGTGCCAGCAGCCTCGGGGGGAAACACACAGATACGCAGTATTTT. This translates into CASSLGGKHTDTQYF.

This clonotype was counted ten times or more. V is TRBV20-1 and J is TRBJ2-2, with 9 bases aligning to TRBD2. Germline CDR1 reads DFQATT; CDR2 reads SNEGSKA (reference sequence). The CDR3 runs to 15 residues. The junction had 8 bases not matched to a gene; V was cut back by 3 bases and J by 6 bases. The CDR3 sequence is CSASPPAGGPGELFF. The CDR3 region has the DNA TGCAGTGCTAGCCCCCCAGCGGGGGGCCCCGGGGAGCTGTTTTTT.

This rearrangement joins TRBV9 to TRBJ2-1; TRBD2 matches 10 bases. Germline CDR1 SGDLS, CDR2 YYNGEE. The CDR3 loop spans 15 amino acids. V shed 4 bases and J 5 bases; nucleotides not matched to a gene: 6. CDR3 residues: CASSTGTSVNNEQFF. Written as DNA, the CDR3 is TGTGCCAGCAGCACCGGGACTAGCGTTAACAATGAGCAGTTCTTC.

V usage is TRBV7-2 and J usage is TRBJ2-1; 10 bases are a match to TRBD2. Germline lookup yields CDR1 SGHTA and CDR2 FQGNSA. The CDR3 sequence is 19 residues long. Trimming removed 3 bases from V and 5 bases from J; junction bases left unmatched: 16. The CDR3 bases are TGTGCCAGCAGCTTGCCCGGCATGGCTAGCGGGAGCGTGGACAATGAGCAGTTCTTC. Translating it yields CASSLPGMASGSVDNEQFF.

The V and J genes are TRBV28 and TRBJ1-2; 9 bases match TRBD1. Germline lookup yields CDR1 MDHEN and CDR2 SYDVKM. V lost 6 bases, J lost 7 bases, and 9 bases stayed unmatched. CDR3 length equals 14 residues. The CDR3 loop is CASSRTGGAFGYTF. In DNA, the CDR3 is TGTGCCAGCAGCAGAACAGGGGGCGCTTTTGGCTACACCTTC.

This clonotype was recorded a few times. V usage is TRBV29-1 and J usage is TRBJ2-3; 10 bases line up with TRBD1. The trim removed 6 bases at V and 2 bases at J, leaving 8 bases unmatched. The CDR3 is 15 residues long. The germline gives CDR1 SQVTM, CDR2 ANQGSEA. This CDR3 is CSVAGQGVITDTQYF. CDR3 coding DNA: TGCAGCGTGGCCGGACAGGGGGTTATCACAGATACGCAGTATTTT.

This clonotype occurred many times. The V gene is TRBV2, the J gene TRBJ1-1; a possible D gene is TRBD1 (5 bases). V gave up 8 bases and J gave up 4 bases, with 20 bases separating them. The V gene's germline CDR1 is SNHLY and CDR2 FYNNEI. This CDR3 is 15 amino acids long. CDR3 sequence: CASAKRGQGGTEAFF. CDR3 DNA: TGTGCCAGCGCTAAAAGAGGGCAGGGCGGCACTGAAGCTTTCTTT.

This chain connects TRBV7-9 to TRBJ2-2, with D perhaps TRBD2 (6 bases). The germline gives CDR1 SEHNR, CDR2 FQNEAQ (reference sequence). V shed 5 bases and J shed 4 bases, with 14 bases lying between them. This CDR3 region has 15 residues. The CDR3 loop is CASSVSGGVTGELFF. The CDR3 DNA is TGTGCCAGCAGCGTCAGCGGAGGGGTCACCGGGGAGCTGTTTTTT.

This rearrangement joins TRBV19 to TRBJ2-3; 11 nucleotides align to TRBD2. V dropped 3 bases and J dropped 5; count of bases not matched to a gene: 16. Germline CDR1 and CDR2: LNHDA and SQIVND (reference sequence). The CDR3 extends over 19 amino acids. CDR3 bases: TGTGCCAGTAGTATGACCGGACTGACAGGTAGCGGGGGGGTAGATACGCAGTATTTT. The encoded protein is CASSMTGLTGSGGVDTQYF.

This clonotype was counted ten times or more. As DNA, the CDR3 is TGTGCCAGCAGCCCCGGACAGATACTCACGGATACGCAGTATTTT. Its translation: CASSPGQILTDTQYF. V gene TRBV12-3 or TRBV12-4 combines with J gene TRBJ2-3, with a weak D call TRBD1 (6 bases). Trimming cost V 6 bases and J 6 bases, with 19 bases left between them. The CDR3 sequence is 15 residues long.

This clonotype was seen at least ten times. CDR3 nucleotides: TGTGCCAGCAGCCCCTCGGCAGGGGCCTCCTACGAGCAGTACTTC. It encodes CASSPSAGASYEQYF. V gene TRBV3-1 combines with J gene TRBJ2-7, with D tentatively TRBD1 (6 bases). V was pared by 4 bases and J by 0 bases, with 13 bases between. The CDR3 has 15 residues. CDR1 LGHDT and CDR2 YNNKEL come from the germline V gene (reference sequence).

The sample holds a few counts of this clonotype. The chain is built from TRBV5-1 and TRBJ2-3; 7 nucleotides align to TRBD1. Germline loops: CDR1 SGHRS, CDR2 YFSETQ. This CDR3 has 18 residues. J lost 1 base, V lost 1 base, and 12 bases had no gene match. The DNA for the CDR3 is TGCGCCAGCAGCTTGACCCCGAAGGGGGCTCGGGGCACAGATACGCAGTATTTT. Translation gives CASSLTPKGARGTDTQYF.

This rearrangement joins TRBV6-2 or TRBV6-3 to TRBJ1-3, with a possible D match to TRBD1 (5 bases). V lost 10 bases to trimming and J lost 0 bases, with 13 bases between them. The CDR3 is 14 amino acids. Germline CDR1 MNHEY, CDR2 SVGEGT. Here the CDR3 DNA reads TGTGCCACCCGTACGGACAACTCTGGAAACACCATATATTTT. Protein sequence: CATRTDNSGNTIYF.

This chain uses TRBV20-1 with TRBJ1-1, with D uncertain. V was cut by 0 bases and J by 4 bases, with 15 bases left in between. This CDR3 has 15 residues. The germline V gene has CDR1 DFQATT and CDR2 SNEGSKA (reference sequence). The CDR3 DNA reads TGCAGTGCTAGAGATCTCTCCGCCTCGGTCACTGAAGCTTTCTTT. Translating gives CSARDLSASVTEAFF.

This clonotype showed up many times. Mismatch with germline at one junction end may stem from a read error. This chain uses TRBV5-1 with TRBJ2-7; the D gene is possibly TRBD1 (5 bases). Germline CDR1 SGHRS, CDR2 YFSETQ. There are 14 residues in the CDR3. The DNA of the CDR3 is TGTGCCAGCAGCTTTGACAGTGAAACCTACGAGCAGTACTTC. Protein sequence: CASSFDSETYEQYF. Based on the CDR3 plus reference TRBV5-1 and TRBJ2-7, the full variable domain is KAGVTQTPRYLIKTRGQQVTLSCSPISGHRSVSWYQQTPGQGLQFLFEYFSETQRNKGNFPGRFSGRQFSNSRSEMNVSTLELGDSALYLCASSFDSETYEQYFGPGTRLTVT.

This CDR3 is CASKRGDGEQYF. In DNA form, the CDR3 reads TGTGCCAGCAAACGAGGTGATGGGGAGCAGTACTTC. The J gene is TRBJ2-7, the V gene TRBV27; the D is unclear. The V end was cut by 7 bases, the J end by 7 bases, with 14 bases between. This CDR3 is built from 12 residues. Germline V gene data show CDR1 as MNHEY and CDR2 as SMNVEV (reference sequence).

This clonotype was seen at least ten times. The J gene is TRBJ1-2, the V gene TRBV28; TRBD1 is a possible D gene (5 bases). The CDR3 contains 16 residues. The ends were cut back, 2 bases at V and 0 bases at J, with 13 bases in the middle. Germline V CDR1 and CDR2: MDHEN, SYDVKM. Written as DNA, the CDR3 is TGTGCCAGCAGTTTAAATGGGGCAGGGACTAACTATGGCTACACCTTC. The encoded protein is CASSLNGAGTNYGYTF.

This clonotype has a count of ten or more. The chain carries TRBV6-2 or TRBV6-3 and TRBJ1-5; 10 bases agree with TRBD1. Trimming took 3 bases from V and 0 from J; bases not matched to a gene: 2. The CDR3 sequence is 16 residues long. Germline assignment: CDR1 MNHEY and CDR2 SVGEGT. The CDR3 spells CASSYGQGDSNQPQHF. The CDR3 DNA sequence: TGTGCCAGCAGTTATGGACAGGGGGATAGCAATCAGCCCCAGCATTTT.

This clonotype was detected only a few times. The chain recombines TRBV15 with TRBJ2-1, with TRBD2 identical over 7 bases. The V and J ends lost 4 bases and 13 bases, in that order; junction bases with no gene match: 13. Looked up from germline, CDR1 is LNHNV and CDR2 is YYDKDF (reference sequence). CDR3 size: 14 residues. CDR3 bases: TGTGCCACCAGCACCCCCGCCGAGACTAGCCCTCAGTTCTTC. The encoded protein is CATSTPAETSPQFF.

This clonotype appeared a few times. The gene calls are TRBV10-3 and TRBJ1-2; a possible D gene is TRBD1 (5 bases). The germline V and J ends were trimmed by 2 bases and 7 bases, with 14 bases remaining between them. The CDR3 loop spans 14 amino acids. Looked up from germline, CDR1 is ENHRY and CDR2 is SYGVKD. CDR3 coding DNA: TGTGCCATCAGTGAGAGGGGACCCGGGGGTGGCTACACCTTC. Translation: CAISERGPGGGYTF.

The chain links TRBV4-1 to TRBJ1-2; weak D call: TRBD1 (5 bases). Looked up from germline, CDR1 is MGHRA and CDR2 is YSYEKL. V shed 2 bases and J shed 4 bases, with 11 bases lying between them. This CDR3 has 14 amino acids. CDR3: CASSQLGTGYGYTF. The CDR3 DNA reads as TGCGCCAGCAGCCAACTTGGGACCGGCTATGGCTACACCTTC.

This clonotype showed up many times. This rearrangement joins TRBV20-1 to TRBJ2-7; D not resolved. V was pared by 3 bases and J by 5 bases, with 8 bases between. The germline gives CDR1 DFQATT, CDR2 SNEGSKA (reference sequence). This CDR3 spans 11 amino acids. Here the CDR3 reads CSASNANEQYF. The CDR3 nucleotides read TGCAGTGCTAGTAACGCAAACGAGCAGTACTTC.

This clonotype was counted many times. The chain joins TRBV27 to TRBJ2-7, with 8 nucleotides matching TRBD2. CDR1 MNHEY and CDR2 SMNVEV come from the germline V gene (reference sequence). This CDR3 region has 15 residues. The junction had 8 bases not matched to a gene; V was cut back by 5 bases and J by 2 bases. Written as DNA, the CDR3 is TGTGCCAGCAGTCCCCTGGAGCGGGGGACCTACGAGCAGTACTTC. Translation gives CASSPLERGTYEQYF.

Points on this clonotype: One junction end does not reproduce the germline sequence, and a read error may be involved. The chain combines TRBV5-1 with TRBJ2-1; no clear D gene. The CDR3 runs 17 residues. Germline V gene lookup returns CDR1 SGHRS and CDR2 YFSETQ. CDR3 bases: TGCGTCAGCAGCTTCCCCAGTAGGCTGAGCTCCTACAATGAGCAGTTCTTC. This gives the protein CVSSFPSRLSSYNEQFF.

On this clonotype: A far larger clone is just one base off, so this is likely a read error. CDR3 nucleotides: TGTGCCAGCAGCCAGAGCGGGGGGATCAATGAGCAGTACTTC. This translates into CASSQSGGINEQYF. The chain employs TRBV11-3 and TRBJ2-5; 9 positions match TRBD2. The V and J ends lost 5 bases and 11 bases, in that order; junction bases with no gene match: 12. There are 14 residues in the CDR3. Germline CDR1 is SGHNT and CDR2 is YENEEA.

This clonotype was counted at least ten times. V usage is TRBV7-9 and J usage is TRBJ2-1; 14 bases map to TRBD2. Trimming took 5 bases from V and 6 from J; bases not matched to a gene: 6. CDR1 SEHNR and CDR2 FQNEAQ come from the germline V gene (reference sequence). The CDR3 is made up of 16 amino acids. This CDR3 reads CASSEPGTSGGNEQFF. The CDR3 coding sequence is TGTGCCAGCAGCGAACCCGGGACTAGCGGGGGCAATGAGCAGTTCTTC.

As for this clonotype: Given a far larger clone just one base away, this is likely a sequencing read error. This chain joins TRBV4-2 and TRBJ2-2; the D gene is possibly TRBD2 (5 bases). Germline CDR1 is LGHNA and CDR2 is YNFKEQ. The CDR3 consists of 12 residues. The CDR3: CASSTNTGELIF. In DNA, the CDR3 is TGTGCCAGCAGCACGAACACCGGGGAGCTGATTTTT.